Below, 17 T cell receptor beta chains from the same sample are listed, as sequenced in a study of shared clonotypes between healthy human individuals. The repertoire was sequenced with immunoSEQ multiplex PCR; TCRdb's copy has only in-frame clones and lacks some. The sample has about 960,000 clones, roughly 72% seen once; the top ten hold approximately 1.5%. The specimen was memory CD4+ T cells sorted from blood. The sample's subset: CD45RA-negative fraction. The receptors originated from a man aged 18 to 30 in good health.

This chain uses TRBV10-3 with TRBJ1-5; 10 nucleotides agree with TRBD1. The germline V gene encodes CDR1 ENHRY and CDR2 SYGVKD. The CDR3 contains 15 residues. The J segment lost 3 bases and the V segment lost 5 bases, leaving 4 bases of the junction unmatched. The CDR3 nucleotides are TGTGCCATCAGTTTGACAGGGGGCTACAATCAGCCCCAGCATTTT. This sequence encodes CAISLTGGYNQPQHF.

This chain links TRBV2 with TRBJ1-5; unclear D gene. The V and J ends lost 5 bases and 6 bases respectively, with 17 bases between them. CDR1 and CDR2 from the germline V gene are SNHLY and FYNNEI. The CDR3 covers 15 residues. The CDR3 here is CASSPGLSSGQPQHF. Written as DNA, the CDR3 is TGTGCCAGCAGTCCGGGCCTATCCAGCGGTCAGCCCCAGCATTTT.

This chain links TRBV6-6 with TRBJ2-1; D is possibly TRBD1 or TRBD2 (5 bases each). V lost 6 bases to trimming and J lost 6 bases, with 18 bases between them. CDR3 length: 15 residues. The germline CDR1 and CDR2 sequences are MNHNY and SVGAGI (reference sequence). The CDR3 nucleotides are TGTGCCAGCAGCCCCGGGACCAGGCGTGGCAATGAGCAGTTCTTC. It is translated as CASSPGTRRGNEQFF.

Worth noting for this clone: A much bigger clone sits one base away, suggesting this may be a read error. In the same sample, other DNA sequences code for this CDR3. CDR3 sequence (DNA): TGTGCCAGCAGCCTACAAGAGACCCAGTACTTC. Protein product: CASSLQETQYF. V is TRBV5-6 and J is TRBJ2-5; no clear D. V was clipped by 4 bases and J by 2 bases, with 3 bases between them. The CDR3 totals 11 residues. From germline, CDR1 is SGHDT and CDR2 YYEEEE.

This clone was counted between two and nine times. The gene calls are TRBV7-9 and TRBJ1-6; D is ambiguous. V gave up 6 bases and J gave up 9 bases, with 18 bases separating them. Germline V lookup: CDR1 SEHNR, CDR2 FQNEAQ (reference sequence). The CDR3 spans 15 residues. This CDR3 reads CASSKEAGNRSPLHF. DNA for the CDR3: TGTGCCAGCAGTAAAGAGGCCGGAAATCGTTCACCCCTCCACTTT. Filled out from reference TRBV7-9 and TRBJ1-6, the complete variable domain reads DTGVSQNPRHKITKRGQNVTFRCDPISEHNRLYWYRQTLGQGPEFLTYFQNEAQLEKSRLLSDRFSAERPKGSFSTLEIQRTEQGDSAMYLCASSKEAGNRSPLHFGNGTRLTVT.

In this sample, this clone turned up once. The chain combines TRBV5-1 with TRBJ2-7; TRBD2 matches at 10 bases. V lost 4 bases, J lost 9 bases, and 22 bases stayed unmatched. CDR3 size: 18 residues. Germline-derived CDR1 and CDR2 are SGHRS and YFSETQ. The CDR3 loop reads CASSRGGTSGTTRGGQYF. Written as DNA, the CDR3 is TGCGCCAGCAGCCGGGGAGGTACTAGCGGGACGACCCGGGGCGGGCAGTACTTC.

The table lists this clone with a few counts. The rearrangement joins TRBV15 to TRBJ2-3; the match to TRBD2 covers 14 bases. The CDR3 is 19 amino acids. Looked up from germline, CDR1 is LNHNV and CDR2 is YYDKDF (reference sequence). Trimming cost V 5 bases and J 0 bases; bases outside gene matches: 10. CDR3 DNA sequence: TGTGCCACCAGCGGGGCGGGACTAGCGGGGGACCCTAGCACAGATACGCAGTATTTT. It translates to CATSGAGLAGDPSTDTQYF.

The V and J genes are TRBV6-1 and TRBJ1-1; D is unclear. This CDR3 has 13 residues. Germline-derived CDR1 and CDR2 are MNHNS and SASEGT. Between the trimmed V and J ends, which lost 4 bases and 2 bases, there was a span of 8 bases. The CDR3: CASSVDLNTEAFF. As DNA, the CDR3 is TGTGCCAGCAGTGTAGACTTAAACACTGAAGCTTTCTTT.

Notes on this clone: In the same sample, other DNA sequences code for this CDR3. This chain connects TRBV5-4 to TRBJ2-3; D is possibly TRBD2 (6 bases). Per germline, CDR1 SGHNT and CDR2 YYREEE (reference sequence). V shed 2 bases and J shed 6 bases, with 10 bases lying between them. The CDR3 covers 13 residues. CDR3 in DNA: TGTGCCAGCAGCTTTTTAGGAGGGGATACGCAGTATTTT. Translation gives CASSFLGGDTQYF.

The rearrangement links TRBV7-2 to TRBJ1-2, with TRBD1 matching 11 bases. J lost 7 bases, V lost 5 bases, and 6 bases had no gene match. This CDR3 region has 14 residues. The germline V gene has CDR1 SGHTA and CDR2 FQGNSA. CDR3 DNA: TGTGCCAGCAGCAAGGGACAGGGGGGCGGTGGCTACACCTTC. It is translated as CASSKGQGGGGYTF.

V is TRBV9 and J is TRBJ1-5, with D uncertain. Trimming removed 4 bases from V and 2 bases from J, with 13 bases in between. The CDR3 extends over 15 amino acids. Germline V gene lookup returns CDR1 SGDLS and CDR2 YYNGEE. The CDR3: CASSRLGEGNQPQHF. CDR3 DNA sequence: TGTGCCAGCAGCCGCCTCGGGGAGGGCAATCAGCCCCAGCATTTT. Looking up the rest from reference TRBV9 and TRBJ1-5 gives the full variable domain: DSGVTQTPKHLITATGQRVTLRCSPRSGDLSVYWYQQSLDQGLQFLIQYYNGEERAKGNILERFSAQQFPDLHSELNLSSLELGDSALYFCASSRLGEGNQPQHFGDGTRLSIL.

This chain connects TRBV7-2 to TRBJ1-1, with D maybe TRBD1 (5 bases). V lost 5 bases and J lost 1, with 11 bases in between. Germline loops: CDR1 SGHTA, CDR2 FQGNSA. This CDR3 is 14 amino acids long. CDR3 DNA sequence: TGTGCCAGCAGCCCCGGCGGGGCGAACACTGAAGCTTTCTTT. Protein product: CASSPGGANTEAFF.

The chain recombines TRBV12-1 with TRBJ1-5; TRBD1, the table's D call, was not compared with the DNA. TRBV12-1 is assigned pseudogene status. There are 16 residues in the CDR3. The chain's CDR3 is CASSFDLGQDNQPQHF. In DNA, the CDR3 is TGTGCCAGCAGCTTTGATCTCGGACAGGATAATCAGCCCCAGCATTTT.

The rearrangement links TRBV11-2 to TRBJ2-2; D is possibly TRBD1 (5 bases). CDR3 length: 16 residues. Germline lookup yields CDR1 SGHAT and CDR2 FQNNGV. Trimming shortened V by 1 base and J by 4 bases, and 13 bases separated the two germline ends. The CDR3 region is CASSLGGAVGTGELFF. In nucleotides, the CDR3 is TGTGCCAGCAGCTTAGGTGGGGCAGTGGGCACCGGGGAGCTGTTTTTT.

J is TRBJ1-5 and V is TRBV5-1; D remains unclear. Germline V gene data show CDR1 as SGHRS and CDR2 as YFSETQ. The CDR3 extends over 13 amino acids. The germline V and J ends were trimmed by 5 bases and 3 bases, with 9 bases remaining between them. The CDR3 spells CASSYDPNQPQHF. CDR3 nucleotides: TGCGCCAGCAGTTATGATCCCAATCAGCCCCAGCATTTT. The full variable domain, in which reference TRBV5-1 and TRBJ1-5 provide the parts outside the CDR3, is KAGVTQTPRYLIKTRGQQVTLSCSPISGHRSVSWYQQTPGQGLQFLFEYFSETQRNKGNFPGRFSGRQFSNSRSEMNVSTLELGDSALYLCASSYDPNQPQHFGDGTRLSIL.

This rearrangement joins TRBV19 to TRBJ2-7; unclear D gene. Trimming pared 7 bases from V and 3 bases from J, leaving 16 bases between. CDR3 size: 14 residues. Germline-derived CDR1 and CDR2 are LNHDA and SQIVND (reference sequence). The DNA of the CDR3 is TGTGCCAGTAAACTGACTCCGACTTACTACGAGCAGTACTTC. Translated: CASKLTPTYYEQYF.

The J gene is TRBJ1-6, the V gene TRBV5-1; 7 nucleotides align to TRBD1. The CDR3 has 16 amino acids. Germline trimming cut 0 bases from V and 2 bases from J; bases unmatched to any gene: 2. Germline lookup yields CDR1 SGHRS and CDR2 YFSETQ. The DNA for the CDR3 is TGCGCCAGCAGCTTGGAAGGGACAGCCTATAATTCACCCCTCCACTTT. It is translated as CASSLEGTAYNSPLHF.